This section outlines one T cell receptor (beta chain) sequence together with its context. The antigen it recognizes is unknown. Base qualities are not at hand, and no much larger clone is one base apart. The CDR3 regions of human TCRbeta chains were subjected to immunosequencing. In the original analysis: TCRs in the repertoires were compared against a reference library of SARS-CoV-2-specific TCRs that had been generated with the MIRA antigen-specificity platform. Breadth was defined as the fraction of unique TCRs that were SARS-CoV-2-associated, and depth was defined as the fraction of total T cells that were SARS-CoV-2-associated. Using the MIRA data, each spike-specific TCR was assigned both to the spike region to which the TCR was reactive and to a CD4 or CD8 class. Log10-transformed breadth and depth values were compared by one-way ANOVA with Sidak's multiple comparisons tests. Not all clones reach the TCRdb copy of this immuneACCESS table, which keeps in-frame sequences only. Checked studies attribute under half of the gap to unresolved V genes and leave the rest unexplained. V, J and clone size were drawn from that table, and D and trimming were deduced from the DNA. The sample contains roughly 120,000 clones, around 88% of them found a single time. The top ten clonotypes cover roughly 6.7% of the sample.

These data are taken from a study of T cell responses to AZD1222 COVID-19 vaccine (dated by TCRdb to the early 2020s). For the study in its entirety: TCR sequencing covered about 230 trial participants: 207 given two doses of AZD1222 and around 26 given two doses of MenACWY control vaccine. Trial participants were enrolled into age subgroups of 18-55, 56-69 and 70-plus years, which contained about 150, 28 and 57 TCR-sequenced participants, respectively. The full study reports these points: After two AZD1222 doses, both the breadth and the depth of spike-specific TCRs were significantly higher than at day 0 and than in MenACWY recipients. Conclusions about previously exposed vaccinees were limited because only 6 or 7 AZD1222 recipients were SARS-CoV-2 seropositive at baseline. The vaccine-associated CD4 TCRs covered the entire spike protein, and the dominant responses fell in regions 160-218 and 743-854. Reportedly, close to half of the unique spike-specific TCRs recognized epitopes lying outside the regions that are mutated in the B.1.351 and B.1.1.7 variants. Most participants were white British and females outnumbered males, and the authors suggested that clonal diversity may have been underestimated. In the small 56-69-year group, the increase in depth fell short of significance, most likely because of low power. Because no samples from the day 14 peak response were available, repertoires could be characterized only after the peak T cell response.

V is reduced by 4 bases and J by 2 bases, leaving a spacing of 9 bases between them. The CDR3 contains 14 residues, cysteine and phenylalanine counted. Only the CDR3 region is kept as DNA, spanning 42 bases read in frame from base 1. Per the germline V gene (reference sequence), LGHDT is the CDR1 and YNNKEL is the CDR2. Interpreted using the paper, the time point label stands for: about 28 days (+/-7) after the second vaccine dose. Because spike-specific TCR depth and breadth did not differ between the two schedules, AZD1222 recipients who got a second dose at roughly 4 weeks were pooled with those who got a second dose at roughly 12 weeks. Vaccinee samples were obtained from the UK trials COV001 and COV002, which included a single-blind randomized controlled phase 2/3 trial of AZD1222 (ChAdOx1 nCoV-19) in healthy adults. For TCRbeta chain sequencing, PBMC samples were collected from trial participants at day 0 and at day 28 after the second dose.

Rearrangement joined TRBV3-1 (or the pseudogene TRBV3-2) to TRBJ1-3, with the D gene not clear enough to name. The source was peripheral blood, collected 28 days after the second AZD1222 dose. The clonotype originates from an adult who received the AZD1222 COVID-19 vaccine. CDR3 region: CASSPGKPGNTIYF. The nucleotides read TGTGCCAGCAGCCCCGGTAAGCCTGGAAACACCATATATTTT.